This T cell receptor beta chain was identified during a study of regulatory T cells in long-lasting Graves disease. Arm-PCR of CDR3 regions and iRepertoire HTBI primers were the basis on which TCR beta libraries were built. One entry per CDR3 protein results from TCRdb running MiXCR on the multiplex PCR reads. The table lists 360,000 or so distinct CDR3 sequences, about 12% of them singletons. This clonotype was counted at least ten times. Documented time point: newly diagnosed GD, antithyroid drugs for less than 3 months. From RNA extracted from PBMCs, the TCR library was made. V was clipped by 4 bases and J by 5 bases; unmatched bases: 14. The CDR3 runs to 19 residues. The same sample was also studied in work on T cells in Graves' hyperthyroidism and ophthalmopathy.

The sequences come from peripheral blood mononuclear cells (PBMCs), collected at new diagnosis, from a patient treated with antithyroid drugs. The receptor's source is a young woman with Graves disease. This chain joins TRBV12-3 or TRBV12-4 and TRBJ2-5; 15 bases are a match to TRBD2. In DNA form, the CDR3 reads TGTGCCAGCAGTTCCTCGGGACTAGCGGGAGGCACCACGATGGAGACCCAGTACTTC. As protein: CASSSSGLAGGTTMETQYF.